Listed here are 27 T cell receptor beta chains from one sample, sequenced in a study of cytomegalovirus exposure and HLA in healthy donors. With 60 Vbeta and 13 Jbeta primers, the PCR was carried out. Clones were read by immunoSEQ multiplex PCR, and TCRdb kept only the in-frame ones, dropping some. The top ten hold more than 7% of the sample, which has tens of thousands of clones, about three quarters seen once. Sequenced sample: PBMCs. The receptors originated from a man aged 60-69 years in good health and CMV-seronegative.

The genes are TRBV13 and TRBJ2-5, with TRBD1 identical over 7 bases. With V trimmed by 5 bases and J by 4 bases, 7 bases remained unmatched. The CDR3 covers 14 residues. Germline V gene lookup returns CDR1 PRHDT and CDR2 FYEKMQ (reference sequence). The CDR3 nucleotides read TGTGCCAGCAGCCATGTGGGGGACAGAGAGACCCAGTACTTC. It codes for CASSHVGDRETQYF.

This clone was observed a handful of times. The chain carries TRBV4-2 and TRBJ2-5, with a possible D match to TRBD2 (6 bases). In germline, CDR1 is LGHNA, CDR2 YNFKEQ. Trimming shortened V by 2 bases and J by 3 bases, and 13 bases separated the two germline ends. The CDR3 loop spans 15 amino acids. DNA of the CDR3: TGTGCCAGCAGCCAACACTCCGGGACTGAAGAGACCCAGTACTTC. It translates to CASSQHSGTEETQYF.

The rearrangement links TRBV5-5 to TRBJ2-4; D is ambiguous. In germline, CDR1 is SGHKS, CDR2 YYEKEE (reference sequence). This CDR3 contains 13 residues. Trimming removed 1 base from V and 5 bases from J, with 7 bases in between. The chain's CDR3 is CASSLPSENIQYF. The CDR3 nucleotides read TGTGCCAGCAGCTTGCCCAGCGAAAACATTCAGTACTTC.

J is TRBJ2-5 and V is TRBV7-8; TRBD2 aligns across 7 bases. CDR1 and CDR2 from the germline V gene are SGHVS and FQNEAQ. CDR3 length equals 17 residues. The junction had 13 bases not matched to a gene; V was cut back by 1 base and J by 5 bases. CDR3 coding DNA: TGTGCCAGCAGCTTAGATCCCGGGTGGGAGGGCCGCGAGACCCAGTACTTC. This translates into CASSLDPGWEGRETQYF.

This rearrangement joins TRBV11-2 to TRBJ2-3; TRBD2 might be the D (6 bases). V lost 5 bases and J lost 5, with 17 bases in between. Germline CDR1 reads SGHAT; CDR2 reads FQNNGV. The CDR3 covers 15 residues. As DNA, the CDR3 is TGTGCCAGCAGCCCCTCCCCCCGGGGGTTAGATACGCAGTATTTT. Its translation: CASSPSPRGLDTQYF. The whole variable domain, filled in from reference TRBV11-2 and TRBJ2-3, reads EAGVAQSPRYKIIEKRQSVAFWCNPISGHATLYWYQQILGQGPKLLIQFQNNGVVDDSQLPKDRFSAERLKGVDSTLKIQPAKLEDSAVYLCASSPSPRGLDTQYFGPGTRLTVL.

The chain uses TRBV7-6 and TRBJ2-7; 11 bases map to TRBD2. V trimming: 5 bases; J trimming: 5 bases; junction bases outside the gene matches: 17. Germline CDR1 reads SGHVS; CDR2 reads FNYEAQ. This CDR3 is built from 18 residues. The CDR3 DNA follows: TGTGCCAGCAGCCTTCGACTAGCGGGATTGGCGGACCTCCACGAGCAGTACTTC. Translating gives CASSLRLAGLADLHEQYF.

CDR3 nucleotide sequence: TGTGCCAGCGGTTGGCAGGGCTCCTCTGGAAACACCATATATTTT. Protein sequence: CASGWQGSSGNTIYF. The chain couples TRBV6-5 to TRBJ1-3; D possibly corresponds to TRBD1 (5 bases). Trimming cost V 8 bases and J 0 bases, with 14 bases left between them. The CDR3 is 15 residues long. Germline CDR1 reads MNHEY; CDR2 reads SVGAGI.

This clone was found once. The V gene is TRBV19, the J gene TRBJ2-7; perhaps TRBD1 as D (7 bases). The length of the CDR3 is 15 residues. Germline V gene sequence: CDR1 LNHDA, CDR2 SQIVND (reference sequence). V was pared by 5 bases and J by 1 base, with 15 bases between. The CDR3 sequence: CASSGAGQWSYEQYF. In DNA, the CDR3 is TGTGCCAGTAGTGGGGCGGGACAGTGGTCCTACGAGCAGTACTTC.

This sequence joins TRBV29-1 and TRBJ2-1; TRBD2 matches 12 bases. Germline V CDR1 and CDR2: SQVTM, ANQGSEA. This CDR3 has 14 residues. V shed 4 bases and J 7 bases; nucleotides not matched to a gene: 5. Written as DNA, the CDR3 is TGCAGCGTTGGGACTAGCGGGACGGGGAATGAGCAGTTCTTC. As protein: CSVGTSGTGNEQFF.

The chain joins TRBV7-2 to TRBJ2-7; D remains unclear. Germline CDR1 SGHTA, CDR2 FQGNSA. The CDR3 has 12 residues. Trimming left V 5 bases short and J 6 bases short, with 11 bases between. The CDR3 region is CASSATTPEQYF. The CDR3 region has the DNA TGTGCCAGCAGCGCCACGACTCCCGAGCAGTACTTC.

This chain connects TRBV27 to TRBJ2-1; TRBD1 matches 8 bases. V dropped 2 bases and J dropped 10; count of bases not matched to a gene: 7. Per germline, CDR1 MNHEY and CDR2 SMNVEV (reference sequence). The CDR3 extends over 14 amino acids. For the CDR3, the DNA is TGTGCCAGCAGTTTAGGGCAGGGGGCAGGGGAGCAGTTCTTC. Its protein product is CASSLGQGAGEQFF.

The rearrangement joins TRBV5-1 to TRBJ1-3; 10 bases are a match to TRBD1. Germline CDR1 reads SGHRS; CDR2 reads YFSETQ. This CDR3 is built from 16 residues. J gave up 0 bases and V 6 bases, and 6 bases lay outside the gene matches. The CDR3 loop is CASTTGTGVSGNTIYF. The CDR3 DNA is TGCGCCAGCACCACCGGGACAGGGGTCTCTGGAAACACCATATATTTT.

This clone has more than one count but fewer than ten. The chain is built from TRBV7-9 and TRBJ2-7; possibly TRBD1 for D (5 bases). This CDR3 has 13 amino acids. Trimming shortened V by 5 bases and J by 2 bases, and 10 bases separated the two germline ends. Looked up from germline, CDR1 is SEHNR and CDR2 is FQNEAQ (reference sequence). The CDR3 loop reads CASSGQGPYEQYF. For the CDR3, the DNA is TGTGCCAGCAGCGGCCAGGGTCCCTACGAGCAGTACTTC.

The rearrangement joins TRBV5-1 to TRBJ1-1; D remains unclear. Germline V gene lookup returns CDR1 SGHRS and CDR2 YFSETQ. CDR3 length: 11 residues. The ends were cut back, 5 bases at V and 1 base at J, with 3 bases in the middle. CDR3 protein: CASRRNTEAFF. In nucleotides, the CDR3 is TGCGCCAGCAGGCGGAACACTGAAGCTTTCTTT. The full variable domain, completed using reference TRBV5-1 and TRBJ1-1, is KAGVTQTPRYLIKTRGQQVTLSCSPISGHRSVSWYQQTPGQGLQFLFEYFSETQRNKGNFPGRFSGRQFSNSRSEMNVSTLELGDSALYLCASRRNTEAFFGQGTRLTVV.

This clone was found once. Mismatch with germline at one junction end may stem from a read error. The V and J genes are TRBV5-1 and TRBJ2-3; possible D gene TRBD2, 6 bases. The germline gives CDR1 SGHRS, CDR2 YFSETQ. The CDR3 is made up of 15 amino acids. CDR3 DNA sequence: TGCGCCAGCAACTTGGAGGGGTTTAGCACAGATACGCAGTATTTT. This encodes CASNLEGFSTDTQYF.

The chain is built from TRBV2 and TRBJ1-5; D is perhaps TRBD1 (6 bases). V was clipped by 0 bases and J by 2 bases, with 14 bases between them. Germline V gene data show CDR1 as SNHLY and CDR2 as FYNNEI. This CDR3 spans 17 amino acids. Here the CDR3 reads CASSEAGGRSGNQPQHF. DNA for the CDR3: TGTGCCAGCAGTGAAGCAGGGGGAAGATCAGGCAATCAGCCCCAGCATTTT.

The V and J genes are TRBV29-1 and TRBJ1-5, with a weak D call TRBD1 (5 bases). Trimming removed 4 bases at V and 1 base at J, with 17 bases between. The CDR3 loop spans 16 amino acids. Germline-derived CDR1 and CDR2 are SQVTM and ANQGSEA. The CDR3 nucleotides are TGCAGCGTTGGGGGGGGGAGGATGGACAGCAATCAGCCCCAGCATTTT. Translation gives CSVGGGRMDSNQPQHF.

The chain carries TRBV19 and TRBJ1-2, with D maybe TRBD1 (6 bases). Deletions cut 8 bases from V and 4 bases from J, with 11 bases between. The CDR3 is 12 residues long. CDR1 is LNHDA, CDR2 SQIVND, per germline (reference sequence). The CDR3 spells CASGDRTYGYTF. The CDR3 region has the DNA TGTGCCAGTGGAGACAGGACCTATGGCTACACCTTC.

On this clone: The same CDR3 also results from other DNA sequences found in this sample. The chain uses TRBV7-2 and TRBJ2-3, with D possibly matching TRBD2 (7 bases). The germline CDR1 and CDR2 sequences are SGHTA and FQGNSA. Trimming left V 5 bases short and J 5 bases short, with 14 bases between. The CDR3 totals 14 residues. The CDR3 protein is CASSGGGGGDTQYF. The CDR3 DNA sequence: TGTGCCAGCAGCGGGGGGGGCGGGGGAGATACGCAGTATTTT.

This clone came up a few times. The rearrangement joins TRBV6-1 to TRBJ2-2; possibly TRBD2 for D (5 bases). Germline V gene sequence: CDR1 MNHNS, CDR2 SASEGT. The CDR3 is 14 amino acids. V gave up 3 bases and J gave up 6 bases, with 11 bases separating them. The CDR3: CASSESVEAGELFF. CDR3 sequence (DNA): TGTGCCAGCAGTGAGTCCGTGGAGGCCGGGGAGCTGTTTTTT.

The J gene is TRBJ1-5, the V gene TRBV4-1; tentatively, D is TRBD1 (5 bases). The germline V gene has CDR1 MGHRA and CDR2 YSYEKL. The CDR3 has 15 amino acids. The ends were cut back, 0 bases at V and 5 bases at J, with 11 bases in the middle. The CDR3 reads CASSQEPRDHQPQHF. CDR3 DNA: TGCGCCAGCAGCCAAGAGCCCAGGGATCATCAGCCCCAGCATTTT.

The CDR3 DNA sequence: TGTGCCAGCAGCCAACAGGGGGGCGCAAGTGAAAAACTGTTTTTT. This sequence encodes CASSQQGGASEKLFF. This chain joins TRBV14 and TRBJ1-4, with 7 nucleotides matching TRBD1. V lost 2 bases, J lost 7 bases, and 7 bases stayed unmatched. Germline values: CDR1 SGHDN, CDR2 FVKESK. There are 15 residues in the CDR3.

The CDR3 sequence is CASSYSSRVNQPQHF. CDR3 bases: TGTGCCAGCAGTTACTCGAGCAGGGTTAATCAGCCCCAGCATTTT. The V call is TRBV6-5, the J call TRBJ1-5, with D possibly matching TRBD1 (5 bases). Germline CDR1 is MNHEY and CDR2 is SVGAGI. The V end lost 0 bases, the J end lost 4 bases, and 10 bases lay between the germline ends. The length of the CDR3 is 15 residues.

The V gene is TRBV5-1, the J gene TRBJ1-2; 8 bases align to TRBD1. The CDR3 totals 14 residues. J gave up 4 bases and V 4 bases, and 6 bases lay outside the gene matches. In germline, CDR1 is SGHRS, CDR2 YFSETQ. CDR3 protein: CASSVGQEIYGYTF. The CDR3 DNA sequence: TGCGCCAGCAGCGTGGGACAGGAGATCTATGGCTACACCTTC.

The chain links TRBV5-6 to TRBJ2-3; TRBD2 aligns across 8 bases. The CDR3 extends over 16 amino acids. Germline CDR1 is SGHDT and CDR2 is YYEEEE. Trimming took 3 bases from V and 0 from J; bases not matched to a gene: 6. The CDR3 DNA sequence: TGTGCCAGCAGCTCCGCCGGGACTAGGAGCACAGATACGCAGTATTTT. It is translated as CASSSAGTRSTDTQYF.

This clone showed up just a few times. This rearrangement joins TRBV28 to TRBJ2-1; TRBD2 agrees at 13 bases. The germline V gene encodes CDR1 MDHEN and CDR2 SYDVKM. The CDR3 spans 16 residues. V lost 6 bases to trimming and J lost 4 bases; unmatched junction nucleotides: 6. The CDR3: CASRPPGLAGYNEQFF. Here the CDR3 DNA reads TGTGCCAGCAGACCCCCGGGACTAGCGGGGTACAATGAGCAGTTCTTC.

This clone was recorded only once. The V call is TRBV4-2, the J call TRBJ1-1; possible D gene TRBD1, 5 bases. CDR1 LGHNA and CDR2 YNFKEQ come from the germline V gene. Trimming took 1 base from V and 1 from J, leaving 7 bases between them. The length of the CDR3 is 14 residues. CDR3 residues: CASSQGTTNTEAFF. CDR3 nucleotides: TGTGCCAGCAGCCAAGGGACAACGAACACTGAAGCTTTCTTT.